A selection of T cell receptor beta chains follows, all from one sample in a study of blood T cell repertoires in COVID-19. Data came from immunoSEQ multiplex PCR; TCRdb stores just in-frame clones and leaves some out. The table lists under 300,000 clones, 70% to 85% of them singletons, with over 1.1% in the top ten. The source material was peripheral blood. These receptors all come from a human donor with COVID-19, enrolled during active disease. The donor label of this sample is uncertain. Both conserved end residues are part of each CDR3. Fields, in order: CDR3 protein, CDR3 DNA, J gene, V gene, D gene, clone size. D genes are given only for firm matches. Some rows have no size entry. The others give once, few or many, or a class for an expanded clone.

CDR3: CASSYRTSGSYEQYF
DNA: TGTGCCAGCAGTTATAGAACTAGCGGGAGCTACGAGCAGTACTTC
J: TRBJ2-7
V: TRBV6-2/TRBV6-3
D: TRBD2
size: NA

CDR3: CSVGRTVDEAFF
DNA: TGCAGCGTGGGGAGGACTGTAGATGAAGCTTTCTTT
J: TRBJ1-1
V: TRBV29-1
D: NA
size: NA

CDR3: CASSEVGGDQPQHF
DNA: TGTGCCAGCAGTGAAGTTGGGGGGGATCAGCCCCAGCATTTT
J: TRBJ1-5
V: TRBV6-1
D: NA
size: NA

CDR3: CASSLGQYNEQFF
DNA: TGTGCCAGCAGCTTAGGCCAGTACAATGAGCAGTTCTTC
J: TRBJ2-1
V: TRBV7-3
D: NA
size: once

CDR3: CASSPQDSYNEQFF
DNA: TGTGCCAGCAGCCCCCAGGACAGTTACAATGAGCAGTTCTTC
J: TRBJ2-1
V: TRBV14
D: NA
size: NA

CDR3: CASSLEGSRVVYEQYF
DNA: TGTGCCAGCAGCTTGGAGGGCAGCAGGGTGGTTTACGAGCAGTACTTC
J: TRBJ2-7
V: TRBV5-6
D: NA
size: NA

CDR3: CATSRERGSSYNEQFF
DNA: TGTGCCACCAGCAGAGAAAGGGGGAGCTCCTACAATGAGCAGTTCTTC
J: TRBJ2-1
V: TRBV15
D: NA
size: NA

CDR3: CASSLALAGGPTYEQYF
DNA: TGTGCCAGCAGTTTGGCCTTAGCGGGAGGGCCGACCTACGAGCAGTACTTC
J: TRBJ2-7
V: TRBV28
D: TRBD2
size: few

CDR3: CASSRDRYSGNTIYF
DNA: TGTGCCAGCAGCCGGGACAGGTACTCTGGAAACACCATATATTTT
J: TRBJ1-3
V: TRBV7-2
D: TRBD1
size: NA

CDR3: CASPGTAETYGYTF
DNA: TGTGCCAGTCCTGGGACAGCGGAAACCTATGGCTACACCTTC
J: TRBJ1-2
V: TRBV21-1
D: NA
size: NA

CDR3: CASSMVRGARGDTQYF
DNA: TGTGCCAGTAGTATGGTGCGGGGGGCGAGGGGAGATACGCAGTATTTT
J: TRBJ2-3
V: TRBV19
D: TRBD2
size: few

CDR3: CASSVSGFPSPEFF
DNA: TGTGCCAGCAGCGTTAGTGGGTTTCCTTCCCCGGAGTTTTTT
J: TRBJ2-3
V: TRBV9
D: NA
size: NA

CDR3: CASSEEYRGRMGQNTEAFF
DNA: TGTGCCAGCAGTGAAGAGTACAGGGGGCGGATGGGACAGAACACTGAAGCTTTCTTT
J: TRBJ1-1
V: TRBV2
D: TRBD1
size: NA

CDR3: CASQGQTRYNEQFF
DNA: TGTGCCAGCCAGGGACAGACACGCTACAATGAGCAGTTCTTC
J: TRBJ2-1
V: TRBV7-9
D: TRBD1
size: NA

CDR3: CASRTRTALQYF
DNA: TGTGCCAGCAGAACCCGGACAGCCCTACAGTATTTT
J: TRBJ2-3
V: TRBV27
D: NA
size: NA

CDR3: CASSLAGNLLNTQYF
DNA: TGCGCCAGCAGCTTGGCAGGCAACCTGCTAAATACGCAGTATTTT
J: TRBJ2-3
V: TRBV5-1
D: NA
size: NA

CDR3: CASSLAGDAYNEQFF
DNA: TGCGCCAGCAGTCTAGCGGGAGACGCCTACAATGAGCAGTTCTTC
J: TRBJ2-1
V: TRBV10-1
D: TRBD2
size: NA

CDR3: CASSYDLTGDGTGELFF
DNA: TGTGCCAGCAGCTACGACTTGACAGGGGACGGCACCGGGGAGCTGTTTTTT
J: TRBJ2-2
V: TRBV7-6
D: TRBD1
size: NA

CDR3: CASSSQLAGGPGELFF
DNA: TGCGCCAGCAGCTCTCAGCTAGCGGGAGGGCCCGGGGAGCTGTTTTTT
J: TRBJ2-2
V: TRBV5-1
D: TRBD2
size: NA

CDR3: CASNTGSSRYEQYF
DNA: TGTGCCAGCAATACCGGGTCCTCAAGGTACGAGCAGTACTTC
J: TRBJ2-7
V: TRBV6-6
D: NA
size: few

CDR3: CASSLTVWGGHEQYF
DNA: TGTGCCAGCAGTTTAACGGTATGGGGGGGCCACGAGCAGTACTTC
J: TRBJ2-7
V: TRBV28
D: NA
size: NA

CDR3: CASSPSSDRGYSRF
DNA: TGTGCCAGCAGCCCCTCTTCGGACAGGGGCTACAGCCGCTTT
J: TRBJ1-5
V: TRBV6-2/TRBV6-3
D: TRBD1
size: NA

CDR3: CATSRDPRSIYNSPLHF
DNA: TGTGCCACCAGCAGAGATCCACGGAGTATTTATAATTCACCCCTCCACTTT
J: TRBJ1-6
V: TRBV15
D: NA
size: NA

CDR3: CASSSGQGYQPQHF
DNA: TGTGCCAGTAGTTCCGGACAGGGTTATCAGCCCCAGCATTTT
J: TRBJ1-5
V: TRBV19
D: TRBD1
size: few

CDR3: CASSEIGGTGGDTQYF
DNA: TGTGCCAGCAGTGAGATAGGCGGGACAGGGGGGGATACGCAGTATTTT
J: TRBJ2-3
V: TRBV25-1
D: TRBD1
size: NA

CDR3: CASRAETGTLNYGYTF
DNA: TGTGCCAGCCGCGCCGAAACCGGGACACTAAACTATGGCTACACCTTC
J: TRBJ1-2
V: TRBV11-2
D: NA
size: NA

CDR3: CASRPRDTAFSGYTF
DNA: TGTGCCAGCAGGCCTCGGGACACTGCTTTTAGTGGCTACACCTTC
J: TRBJ1-2
V: TRBV5-4
D: NA
size: once

CDR3: CASSLPTRTEAFF
DNA: TGTGCCAGCAGTTTACCTACCCGAACTGAAGCTTTCTTT
J: TRBJ1-1
V: TRBV28
D: NA
size: NA

CDR3: CASTLSGGGADTQYF
DNA: TGTGCCAGCACTTTGTCGGGAGGAGGCGCAGATACGCAGTATTTT
J: TRBJ2-3
V: TRBV6-5
D: TRBD2
size: once

CDR3: CASSVSGRDTEAFF
DNA: TGTGCCAGCAGTGTGTCAGGGCGAGACACTGAAGCTTTCTTT
J: TRBJ1-1
V: TRBV25-1
D: NA
size: NA

CDR3: CASSLYSVGTGSYEQYF
DNA: TGTGCCAGCAGCTTATATTCTGTAGGGACAGGGTCCTACGAGCAGTACTTC
J: TRBJ2-7
V: TRBV11-2
D: TRBD1
size: NA

CDR3: CASSPDTGETQYF
DNA: TGTGCCAGCAGTCCAGACACGGGGGAGACCCAGTACTTC
J: TRBJ2-5
V: TRBV12-3/TRBV12-4
D: NA
size: NA

CDR3: CASSYGTGVSNEQFF
DNA: TGTGCCAGTAGTTATGGGACAGGGGTAAGCAATGAGCAGTTCTTC
J: TRBJ2-1
V: TRBV19
D: TRBD1
size: NA

CDR3: CASSLGGTGSRSNEQFF
DNA: TGTGCCAGCAGCTTAGGGGGGACTGGCAGCAGATCCAATGAGCAGTTCTTC
J: TRBJ2-1
V: TRBV11-2
D: NA
size: once

CDR3: CASSPGGYEQYF
DNA: TGTGCCAGCAGCCCAGGGGGGTACGAGCAGTACTTC
J: TRBJ2-7
V: TRBV11-2
D: NA
size: NA

CDR3: CASSLGTGVNIYGYTF
DNA: TGTGCCAGCAGCTTGGGGACAGGGGTGAATATCTATGGCTACACCTTC
J: TRBJ1-2
V: TRBV5-8
D: TRBD1
size: NA

CDR3: CASSSRGNTEAFF
DNA: TGTGCCAGTAGTTCCCGCGGTAACACTGAAGCTTTCTTT
J: TRBJ1-1
V: TRBV19
D: NA
size: NA

CDR3: CASSLQGYEQYF
DNA: TGCGCCAGCAGCTTGCAGGGGTACGAGCAGTACTTC
J: TRBJ2-7
V: TRBV5-1
D: NA
size: NA

CDR3: CASRDRESNQPQHF
DNA: TGTGCCAGCAGAGACAGGGAAAGCAATCAGCCCCAGCATTTT
J: TRBJ1-5
V: TRBV28
D: TRBD1
size: NA

CDR3: CASSLVTGPNYGYTF
DNA: TGTGCCAGCAGCTTAGTAACAGGGCCTAACTATGGCTACACCTTC
J: TRBJ1-2
V: TRBV5-5
D: NA
size: NA

CDR3: CASVTTASNEKLFF
DNA: TGTGCCAGCGTTACGACAGCCTCTAATGAAAAACTGTTTTTT
J: TRBJ1-4
V: TRBV28
D: NA
size: once